Given below is one TCR beta chain in context. Trimming took 0 bases from V and 2 from J; bases not matched to a gene: 7. There are 16 residues in the CDR3. Germline V gives CDR1 SGHRS, CDR2 YFSETQ. The data stem from a study of T-cell reconstitution after alpha-beta-depleted transplantation in children. During its preparation, the TCRbeta library received unique molecular identifiers. From the PCR reads, TCRdb called clonotypes with MiXCR, one entry per CDR3 protein. The profile shows about 640,000 distinct CDR3 sequences, approximately 16% of them singletons. This rearrangement joins TRBV5-1 to TRBJ2-5, with 7 positions matching TRBD2. The sequence was obtained from a human donor who donated a stem cell graft to a child with acute myeloid leukemia. Sequencing was performed on PBMCs from the stem cell graft donor, taken from the stem cell graft. CDR3 amino acids: CASSLEASGIQETQYF. The CDR3 region has the DNA TGCGCCAGCAGCTTGGAGGCTAGCGGAATACAAGAGACCCAGTACTTC. The full variable domain, completed using reference TRBV5-1 and TRBJ2-5, is KAGVTQTPRYLIKTRGQQVTLSCSPISGHRSVSWYQQTPGQGLQFLFEYFSETQRNKGNFPGRFSGRQFSNSRSEMNVSTLELGDSALYLCASSLEASGIQETQYFGPGTRLLVL.